What follows is one T cell receptor (beta chain) and its context. Its antigen is unknown. Nothing much larger sits one base from this clone, and base qualities are not available. The CDR3 runs 13 amino acids, cysteine and phenylalanine included. Only the CDR3 portion is preserved as DNA: 39 bases, with reading frame beginning at the first base. The CDR1 and CDR2 encoded by the germline V gene are SGHRS and YFSETQ. The trim is 5 bases for V and 5 bases for J, with a gap of 11 bases between the germline ends. The data stem from a study of cytomegalovirus exposure and HLA in healthy donors (TCRdb year 2017). Regarding the study in general: An earlier analysis of roughly 630 of the donors reported approximately 290 Gb of sequence data and more than 90 million unique TCR beta sequences from roughly 180 million T cells. Five DR-DQ haplotypes were treated as single units for association and clustering because of strong linkage in the cohort. Genome-wide SNP genotypes for about 65% of the roughly 670 donors were used in a later genetic analysis, which treated that subset as a discovery cohort. A later analysis re-analyzed previously published TCR beta repertoires from 666 donors and added high-resolution HLA genotyping to study TCR occurrence patterns. An earlier analysis of 587 of the donors applied high-throughput TCR beta sequencing to assess whether each TCR beta V gene segment acted as functional or pseudogenic. Alongside the repertoire data, information on donor age, sex, ethnicity and CMV serostatus was compiled. HLA typing covered class I and class II loci at four-digit resolution. The study was designed to test whether signatures of past pathogen exposure could be identified by cataloging public T cell receptors. Typing coverage differed by locus: A, B, C, DRB1 and DQB1 were typed in about 629-630 donors, DQA1 in about 550, DPA1 in 606, and DPB1 in 450 to 480. To predict cytomegalovirus infection status, the study combined high-throughput TCR immunosequencing, statistical association of individual TCRs with disease status, and machine learning. A separate validation cohort of roughly 130 different subjects was used in addition to the roughly 720-subject first cohort. An early release covering roughly 640 HLA-typed donors comprised roughly 300 gigabases of sequencing data and around 86 million unique TCR sequences. All discovery cohort repertoires had been generated on a single sequencing platform. Among the roughly 380 genotyped donors, approximately 81% belonged to the genetic ancestry cluster associated with self-reported Caucasian donors. The study profiled the T cell repertoires of 500 to 800 subjects by immunosequencing and related them to cytomegalovirus serostatus. Rather than using new phenotypic data, the later analysis identified candidate immune exposures from TCR beta sequences and from how often those sequences occurred across donors. Among around 400 genotyped donors of the cohort, an average of approximately 250,000 unique TCR beta nucleotide sequences were sequenced per donor, roughly a sixth of them non-productive. The investigation overall reported the following: Compared with the roughly 700-donor mean, donors in an Asian-associated ancestry cluster had fewer N-insertions in productive TCRs, according to a later genetic analysis. Presence/absence analyses assumed roughly uniform sequencing depth across donors, an assumption that may not hold. Cytomegalovirus status was reported to be diagnosed by the classifier with high specificity and sensitivity in both the original and validation cohorts. The study gave a list of roughly 150 TCR beta chains associated with cytomegalovirus. A few of the identified cytomegalovirus-associated TCR beta chains were confirmed in vitro to be specific for cytomegalovirus antigens. Correlated functional status among segregating V segments might reflect linkage disequilibrium, but an unknown experimental factor could not be ruled out. A cluster of highly shared sequence variants was judged likely to represent a technical artifact of the sequencing pipeline. In this cohort, only TCR beta chains were sequenced, and detectable features were limited by the absence of alpha or paired-chain data. In a later genetic analysis, a missense DCLRE1C variant was associated with V-gene and J-gene trimming of TCR beta chains, and the association was replicated in an independent cohort. At a false discovery rate of 0.05, a later analysis linked 15,000 to 20,000 TCR beta sequences to specific HLA alleles. Because HLA typing was missing for some donors at each locus, association tests included only the typed subset. According to a later analysis, TCR association rates differed among HLA loci, with DRB1 alleles showing the most associated TCRs and HLA-C alleles showing the fewest. Assigning TCR associations to individual alleles was difficult when HLA alleles, especially DR and DQ, strongly co-occurred. Some IMGT-functional V segments, including TRBV6-2 and TRBV6-3, could not be distinguished by the 87-base-pair reads and were therefore excluded. A later analysis reported that several top co-occurrence clusters appeared linked to parvovirus B19, influenza, CMV and Epstein-Barr virus. While some public TCRs were present in many individuals, most TCR sequences turned up only very rarely across donors. A further reported finding was that TCR beta sequences accurately predicted the HLA-A and HLA-B alleles for most subjects in the first cohort. Because counts were too low, under 20 rarely observed V segments, including chromosome 9 orphons, were left out of the earlier analysis of about 620 of the donors. According to the authors, the approach could potentially be generalized to other disease states and immunological phenotypes. Broadly in line with IMGT annotations, most TCR beta V segments showed up in productive rearrangements about 87% or about 30% of the time in an earlier analysis of 450 to 600 of the donors. For the cohort, immune exposure information was limited to CMV serostatus. Compared with equally common non-associated chains, HLA-associated TCR beta chains in a later analysis were more clonally expanded and had lower generation probabilities. According to a later analysis, most CMV-associated TCR beta chains appeared to be HLA-restricted, and the HLA associations seemed to be driven largely by CMV exposure.

The cohort comprised 666 healthy bone marrow donors. All cohort members were sampled while nominally healthy, although unrecorded immune exposures were likely present. The donor tested CMV seropositive, placing the donor among the 289 seropositive members of the cohort. Every donor gave a peripheral blood sample, and the peripheral blood mononuclear cells from that sample were used for TCR beta sequencing. The Qiagen DNeasy Blood Extraction Kit was used to extract genomic DNA from the blood cell samples. The library was obtained by the immunoSEQ multiplex PCR assay. A mixture of 60 forward primers for TCR Vbeta segments and 13 reverse primers for TCR Jbeta segments was used in the multiplex PCR. The CDR3 region of rearranged TCR beta genes was amplified from genomic DNA with a multiplex PCR assay. The amplified TCR beta libraries were sequenced on the Illumina HiSeq System as 87-base-pair reads. The authors processed their data as follows. A later analysis counted approximately 76 million unique TCR beta chains across the 550 to 750 repertoires, and around 12 million of these chains were shared by at least two donors. Raw reads were error-corrected and collapsed into unique sequences with a nearest-neighbor algorithm that merged closely related sequences to remove PCR and sequencing errors. To assign V, D and J gene segments, CDR3 sequences were aligned to IMGT reference sequences. For a sequence to be retained, a match of at least six nucleotides to both a V gene segment and a J gene segment was required. Rearrangements were called productive when the CDR3 lacked stop codons and stayed in frame with V and J; all others were non-productive. Following IMGT convention, CDR3 was defined as the stretch from the second conserved V-encoded cysteine to the conserved J-encoded phenylalanine. Sequences without an unambiguous match to a single V gene segment were excluded from the earlier analysis of 500 to 700 of the donors. An earlier analysis of 500 to 600 of the donors classified V segments as functional when productive rearrangements were above 56.7% and as segregating when the standard deviation between donors was above 5%. A statistical classification framework was built for diagnosing cytomegalovirus status from the catalog of TCR beta chain sequences. A later analysis assigned V and J genes by comparing TCR nucleotide sequences with IMGT/GENE-DB human TR gene sequences. The TCRdist pipeline was used in a later analysis to assign CDR3 sequences and most-parsimonious VDJ recombination scenarios. A later analysis defined each TCR beta chain by its CDR3 amino acid sequence plus V-gene family, and excluded reads lacking a unique V-gene family. A later analysis removed 592 highly shared, low-generation-probability nucleotide sequences to deal with suspected cross-contamination and a sequencing artifact. In a later analysis, a clonal expansion index for each public chain was calculated from normalized within-repertoire ranks of inferred template counts. In a later analysis, generation probabilities were computed with a VDJ recombination model fitted to out-of-frame rearrangements, and the resulting probabilities were checked against IGoR. A later analysis scored TCR-TCR, TCR-HLA and TCR-CMV co-occurrence with hypergeometric tests, applying a repertoire-size bias correction to TCR pairs. To estimate false discovery rates, a later analysis permuted the HLA or CMV assignments 20 times. In a later analysis, co-occurring TCRs were grouped with DBSCAN, and TCRdist sequence similarity was added when clustering was performed within HLA-allele-positive subsets. Repertoires with fewer than 30,000 or more than 120,000 public chains, plus five repertoires with anomalous nucleotide sharing, were excluded from co-occurrence clustering. TCRdb's version of the immuneACCESS table is confined to in-frame rearrangements and falls short of the full clone set. An unresolved V gene accounts for under half of the shortfall where checked; the remainder is of unknown origin. Clonal size and the V and J genes are those of that table, whereas D and trimming came from the DNA. The table for this sample lists 150,000 or so clones; around 72% of them were counted only once. Of the sample, 4.3% is held by the ten largest clones.

Source material: PBMCs. The sequence was obtained from a man younger than 30 in good health and CMV-seropositive. The rearranged chain carries TRBV5-1 and TRBJ1-5; the D gene lacks a confident call. Read as DNA, the sequence is TGCGCCAGCAGTTTCTCAGAGGATCAGCCCCAGCATTTT. This is translated as CASSFSEDQPQHF.